This T cell receptor (beta chain) appears in the sequencing data of a study of beta chain features in type 1 diabetes. Per the germline V gene, CDR1 is SGHVS and CDR2 is FQNEAQ. This CDR3 is 16 amino acids long. V lost 5 bases and J lost 6, with 20 bases in between. Overall study results and limits: TCRB repertoires of naive, central memory and Treg cells appeared more similar among patients than among healthy donors. The study found moderately but significantly shorter TCRB CDR3s in all four CD4+ subsets of Type 1 diabetes patients.

Since all of the isolated RNA was reverse transcribed, expressed TCRB transcripts were what got sequenced. Method: immunoSEQ multiplex PCR; TCRdb's copy keeps in-frame clones and lacks some. Here the sample spans 300,000 to 350,000 clones, approximately 15% being singletons. This clone was seen a handful of times. Its antigen remains unknown. The sample was naive CD4+ T cells from blood. The chain carries TRBV7-8 and TRBJ2-1; maybe TRBD1 (6 bases). The TCR comes from a woman under 30 with type 1 diabetes. The CDR3 bases are TGTGCCAGCAGCCCCATAGCTGGTTCCAGGGGCAATGAGCAGTTCTTC. This sequence encodes CASSPIAGSRGNEQFF.